This T cell receptor beta chain was found in a study of blood T cell repertoires in COVID-19. Clones were sequenced by immunoSEQ multiplex PCR, and TCRdb holds only the in-frame ones, with some missing. The table shows about 200,000 clones, with 75% to 90% occurring only once. This CDR3 has 15 residues. V gave up 2 bases and J gave up 5 bases, with 15 bases separating them. Germline values: CDR1 MNHEY, CDR2 SMNVEV (reference sequence). The receptor was derived from a man in his forties with acute or convalescent COVID-19. This rearrangement joins TRBV27 to TRBJ2-5; a possible D gene is TRBD2 (5 bases). Sequenced: peripheral blood. The CDR3 coding sequence is TGTGCCAGCAGTTTAGCCCGCAGTGGGAGTGAGACCCAGTACTTC. This sequence encodes CASSLARSGSETQYF.